A single sample gave rise to the 19 T cell receptor beta chains below, sequenced in a study of Ad26.COV2.S vaccination and SARS-CoV-2 variants (dated by TCRdb to about 2021). Library preparation employed the immunoSEQ multiplex PCR assay. The table was pulled from immuneACCESS by TCRdb, which kept in-frame rearrangements only. Such tables lose some clones; where checked, under half of the loss comes from unresolved V genes, and the rest has no known cause. The sample table holds about 460,000 clones, of which approximately 90% were seen once. The ten top clones hold 1.5% to 2% of the sample. The treatment or condition label corresponds to: around 19 received Ad26.COV2.S at low or high dose, single or two shots; about 5 received placebo; per-sample allocation not given. For vaccine and placebo recipients, the sequenced repertoires came from samples collected on day 63 after the first injection. The sequences come from peripheral blood, collected in a trial of Ad26.COV2.S vaccine versus placebo. All receptors come from a person aged 18-65 years who received the Ad26.COV2.S COVID-19 vaccine or a placebo.

Note on this clone: In the same sample, other DNA sequences code for this CDR3. CDR3: CASSLAQGGRETQYF. In DNA, the CDR3 is TGCGCCAGCAGCTTGGCGCAGGGAGGTCGGGAGACCCAGTACTTC. The chain carries TRBV5-1 and TRBJ2-5; weak D call: TRBD2 (6 bases). This CDR3 is built from 15 residues. V was pared by 0 bases and J by 5 bases, with 14 bases between. Germline-derived CDR1 and CDR2 are SGHRS and YFSETQ.

The chain has TRBV19 and TRBJ2-3, with D perhaps TRBD2 (6 bases). Trimming cost V 9 bases and J 6 bases, with 22 bases left between them. This CDR3 contains 15 residues. The germline V gene has CDR1 LNHDA and CDR2 SQIVND (reference sequence). CDR3 residues: CASYDTRRGSDTQYF. For the CDR3, the DNA is TGTGCCAGCTATGACACTCGGCGGGGTTCGGATACGCAGTATTTT.

V usage is TRBV5-5 and J usage is TRBJ2-3; D gene unclear. The length of the CDR3 is 13 residues. Germline loops: CDR1 SGHKS, CDR2 YYEKEE (reference sequence). Trimming shortened V by 4 bases and J by 3 bases, and 9 bases separated the two germline ends. CDR3: CASSGVATDTQYF. In DNA form, the CDR3 reads TGTGCCAGCAGCGGCGTAGCAACAGATACGCAGTATTTT.

This clone is a singleton in its sample. The rearrangement links TRBV7-2 to TRBJ1-2; D remains ambiguous. Trimming stripped 4 bases from V and 8 bases from J, with 17 bases between. This CDR3 is 14 amino acids long. Germline CDR1 reads SGHTA; CDR2 reads FQGNSA. Here the CDR3 DNA reads TGTGCCAGCAGCTCGTGGGGTCGGACGGTCGGCTACACCTTC. It encodes CASSSWGRTVGYTF.

This chain uses TRBV9 with TRBJ2-3; 9 nucleotides align to TRBD2. The CDR3 consists of 16 residues. Trimming took 1 base from V and 2 from J; bases not matched to a gene: 5. CDR1 is SGDLS and CDR2 is YYNGEE in the germline V gene. The CDR3 nucleotides are TGTGCCAGCAGCGTATCTCCTAGCGGGAACACAGATACGCAGTATTTT. This encodes CASSVSPSGNTDTQYF.

The chain is built from TRBV9 and TRBJ2-2, with 7 positions matching TRBD1. The J segment lost 3 bases and the V segment lost 5 bases, leaving 4 bases of the junction unmatched. Germline V gene sequence: CDR1 SGDLS, CDR2 YYNGEE. The CDR3 runs to 14 residues. The CDR3 protein is CASRGDSHTGELFF. CDR3 DNA sequence: TGTGCCAGCAGAGGGGACAGTCACACCGGGGAGCTGTTTTTT.

CDR3 bases: TGTGCCAGCAGCGTAGGGGGGTTACCCTACGAGCAGTACTTC. Translated: CASSVGGLPYEQYF. The chain is built from TRBV9 and TRBJ2-7, with D tentatively TRBD1 or TRBD2 (5 bases each). Trimming removed 0 bases at V and 2 bases at J, with 9 bases between. The CDR3 is 14 amino acids. In germline, CDR1 is SGDLS, CDR2 YYNGEE.

This clone was picked up a small number of times. CDR3 sequence reads: CASSVSFALGEQYF. The CDR3 region has the DNA TGTGCCAGCAGCGTAAGTTTTGCCCTGGGAGAGCAGTACTTC. The V and J genes are TRBV9 and TRBJ2-7; D remains unclear. The CDR3 runs to 14 residues. The V gene's germline CDR1 is SGDLS and CDR2 YYNGEE. V was cut by 1 base and J by 7 bases, with 15 bases left in between.

The chain combines TRBV5-1 with TRBJ1-4; tentative D call: TRBD1 (5 bases). Germline assignment: CDR1 SGHRS and CDR2 YFSETQ. Trimming took off 0 bases at V and 5 bases at J, with 11 bases between the two ends. The CDR3 contains 15 residues. CDR3 amino acids: CASSLDPGPNEKLFF. Written as DNA, the CDR3 is TGCGCCAGCAGCTTGGATCCGGGGCCGAATGAAAAACTGTTTTTT.

V is TRBV19 and J is TRBJ2-1, with 10 nucleotides matching TRBD1. Germline V gene data show CDR1 as LNHDA and CDR2 as SQIVND (reference sequence). The junction had 12 bases not matched to a gene; V was cut back by 6 bases and J by 7 bases. The CDR3 length is 16 residues. DNA for the CDR3: TGTGCCAGTAGAGAAACCGGGACAGGGGCGGGGAATGAGCAGTTCTTC. This codes for CASRETGTGAGNEQFF.

The V call is TRBV27, the J call TRBJ2-1; D uncertain. The CDR3 length is 14 residues. Germline V gene data show CDR1 as MNHEY and CDR2 as SMNVEV (reference sequence). With 5 bases removed from V and 9 bases from J, the gap between germline ends came to 17 bases. DNA for the CDR3: TGTGCCAGCAGTCCCACCGGACGGCTCCCTGAGCAGTTCTTC. This translates into CASSPTGRLPEQFF.

The chain carries TRBV5-4 and TRBJ2-2; TRBD2 matches at 15 bases. The CDR3 spans 17 residues. CDR1 and CDR2 from the germline V gene are SGHNT and YYREEE (reference sequence). The V gene end was trimmed by 5 bases and the J gene end by 1 base; junction bases not matched to a gene: 3. The DNA of the CDR3 is TGTGCCAGCAGACCGGGACTAGCGGGAGGGAACACCGGGGAGCTGTTTTTT. Protein product: CASRPGLAGGNTGELFF.

This rearrangement joins TRBV19 to TRBJ2-1; no firm D call. V dropped 8 bases and J dropped 3 bases, with 17 bases sitting between them. Germline assignment: CDR1 LNHDA and CDR2 SQIVND (reference sequence). The CDR3 sequence is 15 residues long. This chain's CDR3 is CASSQRHTLYNEQFF. The CDR3, as DNA: TGTGCCAGTTCCCAGAGACACACACTCTACAATGAGCAGTTCTTC.

The chain couples TRBV19 to TRBJ1-5, with D unresolved. Germline CDR1 and CDR2: LNHDA and SQIVND (reference sequence). This CDR3 has 14 residues. Trimming took off 3 bases at V and 2 bases at J, with 8 bases between the two ends. The chain's CDR3 is CASSIEWGNQPQHF. The DNA of the CDR3 is TGTGCCAGTAGTATTGAATGGGGCAATCAGCCCCAGCATTTT.

J is TRBJ1-2 and V is TRBV9; D ambiguous. Trimming shortened V by 4 bases and J by 7 bases, and 14 bases separated the two germline ends. The length of the CDR3 is 13 residues. The germline V gene encodes CDR1 SGDLS and CDR2 YYNGEE. CDR3 loop: CASSPVRVSGYTF. As DNA, the CDR3 is TGTGCCAGCAGCCCAGTGAGGGTCTCTGGCTACACCTTC.

The rearrangement joins TRBV10-1 to TRBJ2-3; weak D call: TRBD1 (6 bases). V was trimmed by 8 bases and J by 4 bases, leaving 16 bases between them. The CDR3 runs 14 residues. The germline gives CDR1 WNHNN, CDR2 SYGVQD (reference sequence). CDR3 DNA sequence: TGCGCCAGCTCAACAGGGCTGCATCCAGATACGCAGTATTTT. It yields the protein CASSTGLHPDTQYF.

The V call is TRBV5-1, the J call TRBJ2-3, with TRBD2 identical over 13 bases. Germline V CDR1 and CDR2: SGHRS, YFSETQ. The CDR3 is made up of 17 amino acids. The ends lost 2 bases at V and 6 bases at J; junction bases unmatched: 9. The CDR3 bases are TGCGCCAGCAGCTTAGGACTAGCGGGGGTAGGTAGGGATACGCAGTATTTT. Its protein product is CASSLGLAGVGRDTQYF.

The rearrangement uses TRBV6-5 and TRBJ1-1, with 7 bases aligning to TRBD1. Germline trimming cut 6 bases from V and 8 bases from J; bases unmatched to any gene: 12. CDR3 length: 14 amino acids. Germline V gives CDR1 MNHEY, CDR2 SVGAGI. CDR3 in DNA: TGTGCCAGCAGCTCAATACGACAGGGATCGGAAGCTTTCTTT. Translated, it gives CASSSIRQGSEAFF.

The chain joins TRBV6-1 to TRBJ1-1; possible D gene TRBD1, 6 bases. There are 15 residues in the CDR3. V dropped 2 bases and J dropped 4 bases, with 14 bases sitting between them. CDR1 is MNHNS, CDR2 SASEGT, per germline. CDR3 protein: CASSENRAGATEAFF. The CDR3 DNA reads as TGTGCCAGCAGTGAAAACAGGGCGGGGGCCACTGAAGCTTTCTTT.